This T cell receptor (beta chain) emerged from a study of T cell responses to AZD1222 COVID-19 vaccine (TCRdb year 2021). About the investigation overall: Because spike-specific TCR depth and breadth did not differ between the two schedules, AZD1222 recipients who got a second dose at roughly 4 weeks were pooled with those who got a second dose at roughly 12 weeks. Trial participants were enrolled by age into 18-55, 56-69 and 70-plus year subgroups, with approximately 150, 30 and 60 TCR-sequenced participants respectively. A total of 230 to 250 trial participants underwent TCR sequencing, of whom about 200 had received two doses of AZD1222 and 26 had received two doses of the MenACWY control vaccine. Study-level results and caveats: The 56-69-year group was small, and its depth increase did not reach significance, likely because of low power. Reportedly, almost half of the unique spike-specific TCRs recognized epitopes lying outside the regions that are mutated in the B.1.351 and B.1.1.7 variants. Most participants were white British and females outnumbered males, and the authors suggested that clonal diversity may have been underestimated. A significant rise in spike-specific TCR breadth and depth was observed after two AZD1222 doses relative to day 0 and relative to MenACWY recipients. Because no day 14 peak-response samples were available, repertoires were characterized only after the peak T cell response. CD4 TCRs associated with the vaccine covered the entire spike protein, and the dominant responses were in regions 160-218 and 743-854. Only a handful of AZD1222 recipients were SARS-CoV-2 seropositive at baseline, limiting conclusions about previously exposed vaccinees.

This sample's time point label indicates: baseline before first vaccination. Samples from vaccinated people were obtained from the UK trials COV001 and COV002, which included a single-blind randomized controlled phase 2/3 trial of AZD1222 (ChAdOx1 nCoV-19) in healthy adults. For TCRbeta chain sequencing, PBMC samples were collected from trial participants at day 0 and at day 28 after the second dose. The CDR3 regions of human TCRbeta chains were analyzed by immunosequencing. Turning to the authors' computational methods: Repertoire TCRs were checked for matches against a reference library of SARS-CoV-2-specific TCRs that had been generated using the MIRA antigen-specificity platform. Breadth was defined as the fraction of unique TCRs that were SARS-CoV-2-associated, and depth was defined as the fraction of total T cells that were SARS-CoV-2-associated. Using the MIRA data, each spike-specific TCR was mapped to the spike region that the TCR reacts to and placed in a CD4 or CD8 class. Log10-transformed breadth and depth values were compared by one-way ANOVA with Sidak's multiple comparisons tests. Not all clones reach the TCRdb copy of this immuneACCESS table, which keeps in-frame sequences only. Checked studies attribute under half of the gap to unresolved V genes and leave the rest unexplained. V and J calls and clone size are as listed in that table; D and trimming were resolved from the DNA. A total of 160,000 or so clones appear in this sample, 85% to 90% of them only once. The ten largest clones add up to around 1.6% of the sample.

With respect to this clone: Its antigen is currently not known. There are no base qualities to consult, and no much larger clone falls within one base.

The CDR1 and CDR2 encoded by the germline V gene (reference sequence) are LNHNV and YYDKDF. The CDR3 starts with the cysteine, ends with the phenylalanine, and has 13 residues. This entry keeps only the CDR3 DNA: 39 bases, framed from base 1. V drops 0 bases and J drops 3 bases, leaving 5 bases in between. The receptor was isolated from an adult in good health. The sample was peripheral blood, taken on day 0 of AZD1222 vaccination. The chain is assembled from TRBV15 and TRBJ1-1; too little of a D gene remains to name it. CDR3 protein: CATSRDQDTEAFF. The DNA sequence is given as TGTGCCACCAGCAGAGATCAGGACACTGAAGCTTTCTTT.